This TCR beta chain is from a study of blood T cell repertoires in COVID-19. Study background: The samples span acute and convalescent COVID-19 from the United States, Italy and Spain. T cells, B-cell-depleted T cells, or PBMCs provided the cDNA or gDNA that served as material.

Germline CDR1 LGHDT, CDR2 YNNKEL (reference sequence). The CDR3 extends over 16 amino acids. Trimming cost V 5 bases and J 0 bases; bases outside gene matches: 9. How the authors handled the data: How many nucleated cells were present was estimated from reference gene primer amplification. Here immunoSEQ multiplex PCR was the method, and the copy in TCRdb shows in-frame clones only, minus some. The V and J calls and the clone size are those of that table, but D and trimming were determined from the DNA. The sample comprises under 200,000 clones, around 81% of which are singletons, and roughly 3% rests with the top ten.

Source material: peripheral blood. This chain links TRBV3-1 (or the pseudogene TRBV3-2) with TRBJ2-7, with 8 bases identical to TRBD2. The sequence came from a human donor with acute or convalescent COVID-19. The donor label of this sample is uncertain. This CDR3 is CASSSTEGLDSYEQYF. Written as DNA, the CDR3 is TGTGCCAGCAGCTCAACCGAGGGACTAGACTCCTACGAGCAGTACTTC.